These T cell receptor beta chains were read from a single sample in a study of T cells in narcolepsy. Repertoires were generated with immunoSEQ multiplex PCR, while TCRdb's copy carries only in-frame clones and drops some. The sample carries around 28,000 clones, approximately 83% recorded once. Sequenced material: CD45RA- memory CD4+ T cells from PBMCs. These receptors were collected from a human donor with narcolepsy. The conserved cysteine and the conserved F or W are not part of the CDR3 here. The D gene is left open where the match is weak.

V | D | CDR3
TRBV30 | - | AWSGTRRYYNEQF
TRBV7-2 | TRBD1 | ASSLAADRGYEQY
TRBV5-8 | - | ASSLVQGDEKLF
TRBV5-1 | - | ASSFMGQGSYEQY
TRBV6-1 | TRBD1 | ASRTGTGAGGYT
TRBV2 | TRBD2 | ASSTGLAGYEQY
TRBV5-1 | - | ASSLSGETQY
TRBV7-6 | - | ASSLFRQAHEQF
TRBV5-1 | - | ASSSGLSGEQY
TRBV6-1 | - | ASSSYDTTNYGYT
TRBV4-3 | - | ASRQEAYTEAF
TRBV11-2 | - | ASSLERGEQY
TRBV11-1 | - | ASSFDYEQY
TRBV9 | TRBD1 | ASSGTGNNSPLH
TRBV4-2 | TRBD2 | ASSHGGGGAQETQY
TRBV30 | - | AWSDGNTEAF
TRBV7-2 | TRBD1 | ASSLEGQGLGTIY
TRBV19 | - | ATQRGRADTQY
TRBV7-8 | - | ASSLALAKNIQY
TRBV18 | - | ASSPPGNYGYT
TRBV7-3 | - | ASSPTWVGRTGELF
TRBV9 | - | ASKPALNTEAF
TRBV6-6 | - | ASSYDRLTTDTQY
TRBV5-4 | TRBD1 | ASSHQGAPPYEQY
TRBV6-4 | TRBD2 | ASSSGGNTGELF
TRBV6-5 | - | ASSAGQSWTDTQY
TRBV4-3 | - | ASSQGSTNGNEKLF
TRBV6-1 | - | ASSEAGVGEQY
TRBV7-9 | TRBD1 | ASSFSGRGTEAF
TRBV5-6 | - | ASSSSRAEQY
TRBV5-1 | TRBD1 | ASSSTGATKTQY
TRBV6-5 | TRBD1 | ASRDRAGQPQH
TRBV10-3 | - | AISDPGKNTEAF
TRBV29-1 | - | SAWEDGYT
TRBV2 | - | ASNTLVGDTQY
TRBV27 | TRBD1 | ASSLGDRGYGGYT
TRBV7-6 | TRBD1 | ASSSQGQGGGTEAF
TRBV5-1 | TRBD2 | ASSLGPPGGYNEQF
TRBV5-1 | - | ASSSGQLNSGNTIY
TRBV28 | TRBD2 | ASILAGGLGELF